These 14 T cell receptor beta chains were all obtained from the same sample, sequenced in a study of identical twins. TCRdb analysed the 5' RACE reads with MiXCR anew, one entry per CDR3 protein. The table lists some 440,000 distinct CDR3 sequences, 20% to 30% of them singletons. This sample was also put to use in a study of T cells expressing NK-cell markers.

The specimen sequenced was CD4+ T cells sorted from blood. The source is a woman between 18 and 29 years old in good health.

V usage is TRBV25-1 and J usage is TRBJ2-1; the D call may be TRBD1 or TRBD2 (5 bases each). The germline CDR1 and CDR2 sequences are MGHDK and SYGVNS. The V end lost 2 bases, the J end lost 1 base, and 9 bases lay between the germline ends. The CDR3 has 15 residues. The CDR3: CASSEGWGSYNEQFF. The CDR3 DNA sequence: TGTGCCAGCAGTGAAGGGTGGGGGTCCTACAATGAGCAGTTCTTC. Combining the CDR3 with reference TRBV25-1 and TRBJ2-1 gives the whole variable domain EADIYQTPRYLVIGTGKKITLECSQTMGHDKMYWYQQDPGMELHLIHYSYGVNSTEKGDLSSESTVSRIRTEHFPLTLESARPSHTSQYLCASSEGWGSYNEQFFGPGTRLTVL.

This chain links TRBV5-6 with TRBJ2-5, with D unresolved. This CDR3 contains 14 residues. V gave up 2 bases and J gave up 1 base, with 9 bases separating them. Germline V lookup: CDR1 SGHDT, CDR2 YYEEEE. CDR3 DNA: TGTGCCAGCAGCTTCGCGGTTGGCCAAGAGACCCAGTACTTC. Translating it yields CASSFAVGQETQYF.

The chain has TRBV5-1 and TRBJ2-1; no reliable D call. Trimming removed 7 bases from V and 1 base from J, with 3 bases in between. The CDR3 runs 11 residues. CDR1 SGHRS and CDR2 YFSETQ come from the germline V gene. The CDR3 region has the DNA TGCGCCAGCCAGTCCTACAATGAGCAGTTCTTC. Translated, it gives CASQSYNEQFF.

This clonotype was seen a handful of times. The rearrangement joins TRBV29-1 to TRBJ1-2; maybe TRBD1 (6 bases). Germline V gene sequence: CDR1 SQVTM, CDR2 ANQGSEA. The CDR3 has 15 amino acids. Trimming took 5 bases from V and 0 from J, leaving 16 bases between them. The CDR3 DNA reads TGCAGCGTTCAAAAGGACAGCGTTTCTAACTATGGCTACACCTTC. This sequence encodes CSVQKDSVSNYGYTF.

This clonotype came up many times. The rearrangement uses TRBV20-1 and TRBJ2-5, with 7 bases identical to TRBD2. Losses at the gene ends were 6 bases for V and 4 bases for J; bases not matched to a gene: 11. The CDR3 is 14 amino acids. Germline assignment: CDR1 DFQATT and CDR2 SNEGSKA (reference sequence). DNA of the CDR3: TGCAGTGCGAGGGGAGGGAAGGGTCGAGAGACCCAGTACTTC. Encoded protein: CSARGGKGRETQYF.

This clonotype was found a few times. The chain recombines TRBV20-1 with TRBJ2-3, with 8 bases aligning to TRBD2. CDR1 DFQATT and CDR2 SNEGSKA come from the germline V gene (reference sequence). The CDR3 consists of 14 residues. V lost 3 bases to trimming and J lost 6 bases; unmatched junction nucleotides: 8. Here the CDR3 reads CSARLAGLMDTQYF. CDR3 DNA: TGCAGTGCTAGGTTAGCGGGGCTGATGGATACGCAGTATTTT.

The table lists this clonotype with a few counts. This chain connects TRBV7-2 to TRBJ2-5; D uncertain. V was trimmed by 6 bases and J by 5 bases, leaving 16 bases between them. The CDR3 length is 14 residues. CDR1 SGHTA and CDR2 FQGNSA come from the germline V gene. CDR3 in amino acids: CASSHLMHRETQYF. CDR3 coding DNA: TGTGCCAGCAGTCACCTAATGCATCGGGAGACCCAGTACTTC.

The chain couples TRBV15 to TRBJ2-2, with 11 bases lining up with TRBD1. The length of the CDR3 is 14 residues. The germline V gene encodes CDR1 LNHNV and CDR2 YYDKDF (reference sequence). The J segment lost 5 bases and the V segment lost 5 bases, leaving 1 base of the junction unmatched. The chain's CDR3 is CATSGDRGTGELFF. The CDR3 bases are TGTGCCACCAGCGGGGACAGGGGGACCGGGGAGCTGTTTTTT.

This clonotype was seen only a few times. The rearrangement joins TRBV12-3 or TRBV12-4 to TRBJ2-1; D uncertain. Trimming removed 3 bases from V and 9 bases from J, with 21 bases in between. This CDR3 is 16 amino acids long. Written as DNA, the CDR3 is TGTGCCAGCAGTTTTAACAGTTTTGGCCTCATAGGTGAGCAGTTCTTC. Translation: CASSFNSFGLIGEQFF.

V and J are TRBV20-1 and TRBJ1-6; D not certain. The V end lost 4 bases, the J end lost 0 bases, and 13 bases lay between the germline ends. CDR1 DFQATT and CDR2 SNEGSKA come from the germline V gene (reference sequence). The CDR3 runs 16 residues. The CDR3 nucleotides are TGCAGTGCTAAAAGGCCCCAAGACTCCTATAATTCACCCCTCCACTTT. Its translation: CSAKRPQDSYNSPLHF.

J is TRBJ2-7 and V is TRBV7-6; 9 positions agree with TRBD2. The ends lost 0 bases at V and 4 bases at J; junction bases unmatched: 10. Germline lookup yields CDR1 SGHVS and CDR2 FNYEAQ. This CDR3 is built from 17 residues. CDR3 in DNA: TGTGCCAGCAGCTTAGCCGCCGGTAGCGGGAGTGTATACGAGCAGTACTTC. As protein: CASSLAAGSGSVYEQYF.

The chain recombines TRBV3-1 with TRBJ1-1; 7 nucleotides line up with TRBD1. CDR1 is LGHDT, CDR2 YNNKEL, per germline (reference sequence). Trimming cost V 1 base and J 4 bases; bases outside gene matches: 9. The CDR3 is made up of 16 amino acids. As DNA, the CDR3 is TGTGCCAGCAGCCAAGCCGGGGCAGGGGGTACCACTGAAGCTTTCTTT. Translation gives CASSQAGAGGTTEAFF.

The table lists this clonotype with many counts. The genes are TRBV5-6 and TRBJ2-7; a possible D gene is TRBD2 (6 bases). Per the germline V gene, CDR1 is SGHDT and CDR2 is YYEEEE. Trimming removed 5 bases from V and 2 bases from J, with 14 bases in between. The CDR3 covers 14 residues. The CDR3 region has the DNA TGTGCCAGCAGGTGGAGCGGGTTAACCTACGAGCAGTACTTC. Its translation is CASRWSGLTYEQYF.

This clonotype showed up just a few times. The chain recombines TRBV27 with TRBJ1-2, with no clear D. Germline assignment: CDR1 MNHEY and CDR2 SMNVEV (reference sequence). The CDR3 totals 13 residues. The V and J ends lost 2 bases and 3 bases respectively, with 7 bases between them. The chain's CDR3 is CASSLSAYYGYTF. As DNA, the CDR3 is TGTGCCAGCAGTTTAAGTGCCTACTATGGCTACACCTTC.